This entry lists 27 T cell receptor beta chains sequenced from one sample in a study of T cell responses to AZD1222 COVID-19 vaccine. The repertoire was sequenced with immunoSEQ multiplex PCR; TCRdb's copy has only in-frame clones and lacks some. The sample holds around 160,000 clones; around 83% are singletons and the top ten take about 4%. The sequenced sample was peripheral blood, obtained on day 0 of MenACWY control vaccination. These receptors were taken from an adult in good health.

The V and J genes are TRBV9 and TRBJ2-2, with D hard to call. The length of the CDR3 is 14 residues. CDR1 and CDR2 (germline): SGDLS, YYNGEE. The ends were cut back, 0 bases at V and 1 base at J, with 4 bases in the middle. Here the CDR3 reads CASSVALNTGELFF. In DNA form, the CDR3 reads TGTGCCAGCAGCGTAGCTTTGAACACCGGGGAGCTGTTTTTT.

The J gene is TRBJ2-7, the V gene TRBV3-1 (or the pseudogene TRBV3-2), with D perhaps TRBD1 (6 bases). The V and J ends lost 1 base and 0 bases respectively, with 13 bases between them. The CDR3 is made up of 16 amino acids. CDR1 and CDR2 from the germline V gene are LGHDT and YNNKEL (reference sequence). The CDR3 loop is CASSQGLQDSSYEQYF. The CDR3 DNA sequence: TGTGCCAGCAGCCAAGGGTTGCAGGACAGCTCCTACGAGCAGTACTTC.

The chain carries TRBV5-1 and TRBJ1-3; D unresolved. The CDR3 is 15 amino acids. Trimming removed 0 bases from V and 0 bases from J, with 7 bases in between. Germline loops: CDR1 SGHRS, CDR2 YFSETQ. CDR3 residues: CASSLGITSGNTIYF. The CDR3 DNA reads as TGCGCCAGCAGCTTGGGGATCACCTCTGGAAACACCATATATTTT. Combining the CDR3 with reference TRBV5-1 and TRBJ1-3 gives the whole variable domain KAGVTQTPRYLIKTRGQQVTLSCSPISGHRSVSWYQQTPGQGLQFLFEYFSETQRNKGNFPGRFSGRQFSNSRSEMNVSTLELGDSALYLCASSLGITSGNTIYFGEGSWLTVV.

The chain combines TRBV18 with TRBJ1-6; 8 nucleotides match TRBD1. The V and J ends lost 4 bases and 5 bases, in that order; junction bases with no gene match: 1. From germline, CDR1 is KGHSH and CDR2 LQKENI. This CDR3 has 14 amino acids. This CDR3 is CASSRDRNNSPLHF. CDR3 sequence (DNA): TGTGCCAGCTCACGGGACAGGAATAATTCACCCCTCCACTTT.

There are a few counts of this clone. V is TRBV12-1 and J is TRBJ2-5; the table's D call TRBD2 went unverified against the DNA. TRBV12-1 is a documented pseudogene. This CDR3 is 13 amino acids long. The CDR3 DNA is TGTGCCAGCAGCCAGCCGGGGGAAGAGACCCAGTACTTC. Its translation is CASSQPGEETQYF.

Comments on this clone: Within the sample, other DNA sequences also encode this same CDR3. The CDR3, as DNA: TGTGCCAGCAGCCACACCTGGACGGGCTTTTTATCACCCCTCCACTTT. It yields the protein CASSHTWTGFLSPLHF. The chain has TRBV11-2 and TRBJ1-6, with no clear D. The V gene lost 5 bases and the J gene lost 10 bases, with 21 bases spanning the gap. This CDR3 has 16 residues. CDR1 is SGHAT, CDR2 FQNNGV, per germline.

CDR3 residues: CASGSPGRAQETQYF. The CDR3 nucleotides read TGTGCTAGTGGTTCTCCGGGTAGGGCGCAAGAGACCCAGTACTTC. The chain combines TRBV12-5 with TRBJ2-5; unclear D gene. Germline V gene lookup returns CDR1 LGHNT and CDR2 FRNRAP. This CDR3 spans 15 amino acids. The V and J ends lost 4 bases and 2 bases respectively, with 14 bases between them.

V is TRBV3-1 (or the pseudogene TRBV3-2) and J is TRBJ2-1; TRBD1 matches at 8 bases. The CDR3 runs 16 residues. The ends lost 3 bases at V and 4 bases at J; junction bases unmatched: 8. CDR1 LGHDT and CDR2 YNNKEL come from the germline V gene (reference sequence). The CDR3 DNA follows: TGTGCCAGCAGCCAGGGGCACAGGGGGTCGTACAATGAGCAGTTCTTC. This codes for CASSQGHRGSYNEQFF.

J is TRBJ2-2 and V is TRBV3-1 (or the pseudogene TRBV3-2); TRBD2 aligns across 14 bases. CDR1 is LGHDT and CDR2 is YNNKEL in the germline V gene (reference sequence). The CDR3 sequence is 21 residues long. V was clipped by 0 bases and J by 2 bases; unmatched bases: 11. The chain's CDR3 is CASSQEGWGLAGAANTGELFF. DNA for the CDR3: TGTGCCAGCAGCCAAGAAGGTTGGGGACTAGCGGGGGCCGCTAACACCGGGGAGCTGTTTTTT.

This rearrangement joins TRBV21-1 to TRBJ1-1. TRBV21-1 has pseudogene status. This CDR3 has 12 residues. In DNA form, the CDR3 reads TGTGCCAGCAGCACCCATCGGACTGAAGCTTTCTTT. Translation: CASSTHRTEAFF.

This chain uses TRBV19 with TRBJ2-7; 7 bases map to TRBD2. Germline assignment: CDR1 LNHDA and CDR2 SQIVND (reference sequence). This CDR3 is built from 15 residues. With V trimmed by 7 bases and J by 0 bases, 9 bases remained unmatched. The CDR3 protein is CASTAGRGSSYEQYF. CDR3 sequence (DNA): TGTGCCAGTACGGCCGGGCGGGGGAGCTCCTACGAGCAGTACTTC.

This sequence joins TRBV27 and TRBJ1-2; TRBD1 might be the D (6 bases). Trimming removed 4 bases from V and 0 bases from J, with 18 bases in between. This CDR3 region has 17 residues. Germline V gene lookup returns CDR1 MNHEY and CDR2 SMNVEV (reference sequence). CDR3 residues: CASSSKPVQGPNYGYTF. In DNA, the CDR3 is TGTGCCAGCAGTTCCAAACCGGTACAGGGTCCTAACTATGGCTACACCTTC.

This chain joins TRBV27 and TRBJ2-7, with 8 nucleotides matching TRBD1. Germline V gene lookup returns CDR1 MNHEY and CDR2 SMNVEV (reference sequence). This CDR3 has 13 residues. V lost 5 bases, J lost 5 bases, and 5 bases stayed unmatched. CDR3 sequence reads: CASSPLTGDEQYF. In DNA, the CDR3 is TGTGCCAGCAGTCCCCTGACAGGGGACGAGCAGTACTTC.

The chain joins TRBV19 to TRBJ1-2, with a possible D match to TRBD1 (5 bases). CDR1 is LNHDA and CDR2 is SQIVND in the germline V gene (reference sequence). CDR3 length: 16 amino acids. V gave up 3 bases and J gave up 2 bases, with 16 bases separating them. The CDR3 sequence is CASSIPRDGGNYGYTF. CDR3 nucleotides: TGTGCCAGTAGTATCCCCCGCGACGGGGGGAACTATGGCTACACCTTC.

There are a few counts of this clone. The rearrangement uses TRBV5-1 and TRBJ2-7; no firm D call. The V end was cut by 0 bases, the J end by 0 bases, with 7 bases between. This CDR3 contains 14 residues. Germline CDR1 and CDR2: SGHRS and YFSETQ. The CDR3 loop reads CASSLDRSSYEQYF. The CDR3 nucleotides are TGCGCCAGCAGCTTGGACAGAAGCTCCTACGAGCAGTACTTC.

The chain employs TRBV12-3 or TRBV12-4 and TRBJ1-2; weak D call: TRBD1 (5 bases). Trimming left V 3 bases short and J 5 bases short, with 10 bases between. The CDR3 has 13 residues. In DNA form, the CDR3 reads TGTGCCAGCAGTTTGAGCAGGGCGTATGGCTACACCTTC. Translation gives CASSLSRAYGYTF.

Here the CDR3 DNA reads TGTGCCAGCAGCCAGGTTGAGGGGAGAGAGACCCAGTACTTC. This translates into CASSQVEGRETQYF. This chain uses TRBV3-1 (or the pseudogene TRBV3-2) with TRBJ2-5; D possibly matches TRBD1 or TRBD2 (5 bases each). V dropped 3 bases and J dropped 4 bases, with 12 bases sitting between them. Germline V gene lookup returns CDR1 LGHDT and CDR2 YNNKEL (reference sequence). This CDR3 has 14 residues.

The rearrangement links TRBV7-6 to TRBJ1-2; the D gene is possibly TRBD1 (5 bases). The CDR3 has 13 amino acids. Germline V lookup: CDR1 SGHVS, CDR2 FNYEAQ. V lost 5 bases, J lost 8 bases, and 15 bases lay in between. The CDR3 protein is CASSKTTGAGYTF. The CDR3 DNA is TGTGCCAGCAGCAAAACCACCGGGGCCGGCTACACCTTC.

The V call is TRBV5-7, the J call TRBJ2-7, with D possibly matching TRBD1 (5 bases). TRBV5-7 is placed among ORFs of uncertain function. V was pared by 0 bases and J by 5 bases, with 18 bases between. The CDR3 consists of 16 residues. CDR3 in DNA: TGTGCCAGCAGCTTGGAGGCAGGGTCTCTCAGGGACGAGCAGTACGTC. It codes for CASSLEAGSLRDEQYV.

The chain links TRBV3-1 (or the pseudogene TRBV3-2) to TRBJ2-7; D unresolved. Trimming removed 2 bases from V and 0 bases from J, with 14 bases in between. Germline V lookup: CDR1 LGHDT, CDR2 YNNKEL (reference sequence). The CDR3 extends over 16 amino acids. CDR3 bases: TGTGCCAGCAGCCAACGAGGCGATTGGATCTCCTACGAGCAGTACTTC. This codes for CASSQRGDWISYEQYF.

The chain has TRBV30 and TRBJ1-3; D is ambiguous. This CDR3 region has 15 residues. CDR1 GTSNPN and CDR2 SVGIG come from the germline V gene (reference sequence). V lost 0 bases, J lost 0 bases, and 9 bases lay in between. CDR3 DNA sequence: TGTGCCTGGAGTGTTGTCCCCGGCTCTGGAAACACCATATATTTT. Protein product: CAWSVVPGSGNTIYF.

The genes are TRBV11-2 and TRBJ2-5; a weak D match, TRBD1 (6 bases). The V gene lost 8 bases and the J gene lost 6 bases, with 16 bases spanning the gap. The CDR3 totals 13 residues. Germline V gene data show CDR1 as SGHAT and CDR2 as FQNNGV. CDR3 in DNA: TGTGCCAGCGGGGGCGGACTTCTAAAGACCCAGTACTTC. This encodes CASGGGLLKTQYF.

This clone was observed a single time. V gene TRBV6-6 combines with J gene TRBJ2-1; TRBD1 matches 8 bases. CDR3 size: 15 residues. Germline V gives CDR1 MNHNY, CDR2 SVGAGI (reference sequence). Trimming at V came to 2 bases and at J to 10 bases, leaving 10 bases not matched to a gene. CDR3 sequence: CASSYASGTGPEQFF. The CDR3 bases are TGTGCCAGCAGTTACGCTTCCGGGACAGGACCGGAGCAGTTCTTC.

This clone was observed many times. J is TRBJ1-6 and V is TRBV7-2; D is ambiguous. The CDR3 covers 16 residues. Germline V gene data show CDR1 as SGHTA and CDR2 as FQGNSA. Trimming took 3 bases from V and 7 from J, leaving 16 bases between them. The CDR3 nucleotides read TGTGCCAGCAGCTTGGGAACTTCTTACTCGAATTCACCCCTCCACTTT. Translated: CASSLGTSYSNSPLHF.

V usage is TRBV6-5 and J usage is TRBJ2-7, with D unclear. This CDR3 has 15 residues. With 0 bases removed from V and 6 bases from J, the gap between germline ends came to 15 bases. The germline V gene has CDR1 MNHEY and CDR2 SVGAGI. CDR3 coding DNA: TGTGCCAGCAGTTACTCTGGGCAGTTAGCTACCGAGCAGTACTTC. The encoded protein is CASSYSGQLATEQYF.

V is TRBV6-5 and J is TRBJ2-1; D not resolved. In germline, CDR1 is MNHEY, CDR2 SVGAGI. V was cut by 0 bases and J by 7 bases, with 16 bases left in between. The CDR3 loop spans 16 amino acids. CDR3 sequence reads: CASSYSDQPLRNEQFF. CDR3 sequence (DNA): TGTGCCAGCAGTTACTCAGATCAACCCTTAAGGAATGAGCAGTTCTTC.

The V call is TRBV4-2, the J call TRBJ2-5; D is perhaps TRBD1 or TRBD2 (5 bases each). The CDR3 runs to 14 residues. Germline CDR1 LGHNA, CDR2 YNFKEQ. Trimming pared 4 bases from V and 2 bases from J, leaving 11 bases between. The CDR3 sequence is CASSPGPVQETQYF. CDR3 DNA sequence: TGTGCCAGCAGCCCGGGACCCGTACAAGAGACCCAGTACTTC.